These 30 T cell receptor beta chains came from one sample sequenced in a study of post-analysis software for immune sequencing data. General study results and limits: Patients had higher frequencies than controls of a few TRBV segments, including TRBV5-6, TRBV5-1 and TRBV20-1.

Unique-molecular-identifier-tagged TCR beta cDNA libraries were used. From the PCR reads, TCRdb called clonotypes with MiXCR, one entry per CDR3 protein. Altogether roughly 870,000 distinct CDR3 sequences are present, roughly half being singletons, with the ten largest covering 4.6%. Their antigens are not known. The sequenced material came from blood. The receptors stem from a girl between 10 and 17 years old with multiple sclerosis.

About this clonotype itself: The junction and the germline gene differ at one end; a read error may be behind it. This chain links TRBV6-1 with TRBJ1-2, with D unresolved. Germline V lookup: CDR1 MNHNS, CDR2 SASEGT. The CDR3 contains 14 residues. The CDR3 region is CASREGPPRDGYTF. CDR3 DNA: TGTGCCAGCAGGGAAGGACCGCCAAGGGATGGCTACACCTTC.

V gene TRBV10-3 combines with J gene TRBJ1-2; D remains ambiguous. The CDR3 contains 14 residues. The germline V and J ends were trimmed by 0 bases and 4 bases, with 9 bases remaining between them. Germline V gives CDR1 ENHRY, CDR2 SYGVKD. The CDR3 reads CAISESTEAYGYTF. The CDR3 coding sequence is TGTGCCATCAGTGAGTCGACGGAAGCCTATGGCTACACCTTC.

This sequence joins TRBV29-1 and TRBJ1-2, with D unresolved. V gave up 7 bases and J gave up 3 bases, with 12 bases separating them. The length of the CDR3 is 12 residues. Germline V gene sequence: CDR1 SQVTM, CDR2 ANQGSEA. The CDR3, as DNA: TGCAGCGCCCTAGCGCAGGACTATGGCTACACCTTC. It is translated as CSALAQDYGYTF.

This clonotype turned up a few times. This rearrangement joins TRBV5-1 to TRBJ1-5; D uncertain. Germline CDR1 reads SGHRS; CDR2 reads YFSETQ. V lost 3 bases and J lost 9, with 10 bases in between. The CDR3 loop spans 12 amino acids. The CDR3 here is CASSSDDGPQHF. The CDR3 DNA sequence: TGCGCCAGCAGCTCGGATGACGGGCCCCAGCATTTT.

The V call is TRBV2, the J call TRBJ2-2, with 12 bases identical to TRBD2. V shed 4 bases, J shed 4 bases, and the junction held 13 bases outside the gene matches. The CDR3 has 19 residues. CDR1 SNHLY and CDR2 FYNNEI come from the germline V gene. In DNA form, the CDR3 reads TGTGCCAGCAGTGTAGCCCGGACTAGCGGGGAGTTGCGCACCGGGGAGCTGTTTTTT. Protein sequence: CASSVARTSGELRTGELFF. Filled out from reference TRBV2 and TRBJ2-2, the complete variable domain reads EPEVTQTPSHQVTQMGQEVILRCVPISNHLYFYWYRQILGQKVEFLVSFYNNEISEKSEIFDDQFSVERPDGSNFTLKIRSTKLEDSAMYFCASSVARTSGELRTGELFFGEGSRLTVL.

Comments on this clonotype: Relative to the germline gene, one junction end is altered; a read error may explain this. The rearrangement joins TRBV20-1 to TRBJ2-3; 7 bases align to TRBD1. Looked up from germline, CDR1 is DFQATT and CDR2 is SNEGSKA (reference sequence). This CDR3 has 16 amino acids. The CDR3 region is CSARAQRGPSTDAQYF. DNA for the CDR3: TGCAGTGCTAGGGCGCAGAGGGGGCCTAGCACAGATGCGCAGTATTTT.

The chain recombines TRBV5-6 with TRBJ1-1; a weak D match, TRBD1 (5 bases). The germline V and J ends were trimmed by 4 bases and 0 bases, with 16 bases remaining between them. This CDR3 region has 16 residues. Germline CDR1 reads SGHDT; CDR2 reads YYEEEE. The CDR3 loop reads CASSDLMTDMNTEAFF. DNA of the CDR3: TGTGCCAGCAGCGACCTAATGACAGATATGAACACTGAAGCTTTCTTT.

The chain combines TRBV20-1 with TRBJ1-5; D perhaps matches TRBD1 (5 bases). The CDR3 runs to 13 residues. The V end lost 6 bases, the J end lost 3 bases, and 12 bases lay between the germline ends. Germline V gene lookup returns CDR1 DFQATT and CDR2 SNEGSKA (reference sequence). CDR3 amino acids: CSARGVINQPQHF. The CDR3 DNA sequence: TGCAGTGCACGGGGGGTTATCAATCAGCCCCAGCATTTT.

This chain joins TRBV6-4 and TRBJ2-7, with D tentatively TRBD2 (6 bases). Trimming pared 2 bases from V and 7 bases from J, leaving 21 bases between. This CDR3 region has 16 residues. The V gene's germline CDR1 is MRHNA and CDR2 SNTAGT. CDR3 region: CASSDDGTAPINEQYF. CDR3 in DNA: TGTGCCAGCAGTGACGACGGGACTGCCCCCATCAATGAGCAGTACTTC.

This clonotype was recorded once. The rearrangement links TRBV11-1 to TRBJ2-1; 9 bases are shared with TRBD2. V shed 2 bases and J 3 bases; nucleotides not matched to a gene: 20. Germline assignment: CDR1 SGHAT and CDR2 FQDESV (reference sequence). The CDR3 spans 21 residues. The CDR3 here is CASSLPDVGYSGSSRYNEQFF. The CDR3 nucleotides read TGTGCCAGCAGCTTACCCGACGTAGGATATAGCGGGAGTTCTCGCTACAATGAGCAGTTCTTC.

The chain is built from TRBV4-1 and TRBJ2-6; D is perhaps TRBD1 (6 bases). This CDR3 has 19 amino acids. Trimming took off 3 bases at V and 0 bases at J, with 18 bases between the two ends. The germline V gene encodes CDR1 MGHRA and CDR2 YSYEKL. The CDR3 spells CASSHPTGHISSGANVLTF. The CDR3, as DNA: TGCGCCAGCAGCCATCCCACGGGACACATTTCCTCTGGGGCCAACGTCCTGACTTTC.

A few counts support this clonotype. The rearrangement links TRBV7-3 to TRBJ2-3, with 8 bases lining up with TRBD1. This CDR3 has 15 amino acids. The J segment lost 4 bases and the V segment lost 5 bases, leaving 8 bases of the junction unmatched. Germline loops: CDR1 SGHTA, CDR2 FQGTGA. CDR3 sequence reads: CASSPRQGPSDTQYF. CDR3 coding DNA: TGTGCCAGCAGCCCTCGACAGGGGCCGTCAGATACGCAGTATTTT.

The V gene is TRBV6-1, the J gene TRBJ2-1; TRBD2 matches at 12 bases. V was clipped by 8 bases and J by 0 bases; unmatched bases: 11. This CDR3 contains 18 residues. The V gene's germline CDR1 is MNHNS and CDR2 SASEGT. This chain's CDR3 is CASDALGLAGNSYNEQFF. The CDR3 region has the DNA TGTGCCAGCGACGCACTCGGACTAGCGGGGAACTCCTACAATGAGCAGTTCTTC.

The chain couples TRBV7-6 to TRBJ2-5; no definite D call. Deletions cut 5 bases from V and 0 bases from J, with 10 bases between. The CDR3 extends over 14 amino acids. The germline CDR1 and CDR2 sequences are SGHVS and FNYEAQ. The CDR3 protein is CASSEHRDQETQYF. The CDR3 coding sequence is TGTGCCAGCAGCGAACATCGAGACCAAGAGACCCAGTACTTC.

This clonotype has a handful of counts. This chain links TRBV6-4 with TRBJ2-3, with 9 bases aligning to TRBD2. The junction had 7 bases not matched to a gene; V was cut back by 0 bases and J by 6 bases. The V gene's germline CDR1 is MRHNA and CDR2 SNTAGT. There are 16 residues in the CDR3. This CDR3 reads CASSDSSVAGVDTQYF. Here the CDR3 DNA reads TGTGCCAGCAGTGACTCATCTGTAGCGGGAGTGGATACGCAGTATTTT.

The chain employs TRBV3-1 and TRBJ2-5; possibly TRBD2 for D (6 bases). Germline V CDR1 and CDR2: LGHDT, YNNKEL (reference sequence). The CDR3 totals 16 residues. The V end lost 0 bases, the J end lost 2 bases, and 13 bases lay between the germline ends. The CDR3 DNA reads as TGTGCCAGCAGCCAAGAACGCGGGATAAGGCAAGAGACCCAGTACTTC. It codes for CASSQERGIRQETQYF.

A few counts support this clonotype. The chain carries TRBV7-2 and TRBJ2-3; 13 bases fit TRBD2. The germline V gene encodes CDR1 SGHTA and CDR2 FQGNSA. V was pared by 5 bases and J by 9 bases, with 11 bases of the junction left unmatched. The CDR3 consists of 16 residues. CDR3 in DNA: TGTGCCAGCAGCCAAAACCCGGGACTAGCGGGATTCACGCAGTATTTT. Amino acids: CASSQNPGLAGFTQYF.

The V and J genes are TRBV12-3 or TRBV12-4 and TRBJ2-3; a weak D match, TRBD2 (6 bases). Trimming stripped 3 bases from V and 8 bases from J, with 18 bases between. The CDR3 contains 15 residues. The CDR3 here is CASSFTGELAFTQYF. The CDR3 DNA sequence: TGTGCCAGCAGTTTCACTGGAGAGCTAGCGTTTACGCAGTATTTT.

J is TRBJ2-4 and V is TRBV7-9, with a weak D call TRBD2 (6 bases). Germline CDR1 is SEHNR and CDR2 is FQNEAQ (reference sequence). The V and J ends lost 6 bases and 0 bases respectively, with 9 bases between them. The CDR3 covers 14 residues. The CDR3 region has the DNA TGTGCCAGCAGGGCCGGGGGAGCCAAAAACATTCAGTACTTC. It codes for CASRAGGAKNIQYF.

This clonotype was seen a few times. The rearrangement links TRBV5-1 to TRBJ2-4; 8 bases agree with TRBD1. V trimming: 0 bases; J trimming: 0 bases; junction bases outside the gene matches: 5. The CDR3 totals 17 residues. Germline assignment: CDR1 SGHRS and CDR2 YFSETQ. CDR3 in amino acids: CASSLATGGLAKNIQYF. The CDR3, as DNA: TGCGCCAGCAGCTTGGCAACAGGGGGTCTAGCCAAAAACATTCAGTACTTC.

The chain couples TRBV29-1 to TRBJ2-5, with 11 bases matching TRBD2. Germline CDR1 and CDR2: SQVTM and ANQGSEA. CDR3 length: 13 amino acids. V gave up 7 bases and J gave up 5 bases; unmatched junction bases: 6. CDR3 bases: TGCAGCGCCGTGACTAGCGGGGCCGAGACCCAGTACTTC. Protein: CSAVTSGAETQYF.

The chain links TRBV29-1 to TRBJ1-1; no clear D. Germline lookup yields CDR1 SQVTM and CDR2 ANQGSEA. V lost 6 bases and J 4 bases, leaving 15 bases between the germline ends. The CDR3 sequence is 13 residues long. In DNA, the CDR3 is TGCAGCGTCGCCAGGACTTCCGGCACTGAAGCTTTCTTT. Translating gives CSVARTSGTEAFF.

The table lists this clonotype with a few counts. The genes are TRBV20-1 and TRBJ1-2; TRBD1 agrees at 12 bases. Looked up from germline, CDR1 is DFQATT and CDR2 is SNEGSKA (reference sequence). The CDR3 loop spans 16 amino acids. The ends lost 2 bases at V and 4 bases at J; junction bases unmatched: 8. CDR3 sequence (DNA): TGCAGTGCTAGATCGGGACAGGGGGCCCCTGGCTATGGCTACACCTTC. It specifies CSARSGQGAPGYGYTF.

The chain carries TRBV4-2 and TRBJ2-7; perhaps TRBD2 as D (5 bases). Germline lookup yields CDR1 LGHNA and CDR2 YNFKEQ. Deletions cut 4 bases from V and 0 bases from J, with 13 bases between. This CDR3 has 15 residues. The CDR3: CASSPDLGSSYEQYF. CDR3 nucleotide sequence: TGTGCCAGCAGCCCCGATTTAGGGAGCTCCTACGAGCAGTACTTC.

In its sample, this clonotype was seen a few times. The genes are TRBV12-3 or TRBV12-4 and TRBJ2-5; 11 bases are a match to TRBD2. There are 16 residues in the CDR3. Trimming took 4 bases from V and 3 from J; bases not matched to a gene: 7. CDR3 coding DNA: TGTGCCAGCAGTTCTTACCCGACTAGCGGGGAAGAGACCCAGTACTTC. This translates into CASSSYPTSGEETQYF.

This chain links TRBV7-2 with TRBJ1-4; 7 nucleotides align to TRBD1. V lost 3 bases and J lost 0; bases outside the gene matches: 4. The germline CDR1 and CDR2 sequences are SGHTA and FQGNSA. The CDR3 has 16 amino acids. The CDR3 coding sequence is TGTGCCAGCAGCTTGACAGGGTCGGCAACTAATGAAAAACTGTTTTTT. This encodes CASSLTGSATNEKLFF.

The chain uses TRBV29-1 and TRBJ2-7; the match to TRBD2 covers 11 bases. From germline, CDR1 is SQVTM and CDR2 ANQGSEA. The J segment lost 6 bases and the V segment lost 4 bases, leaving 2 bases of the junction unmatched. The CDR3 runs to 12 residues. The CDR3 spells CSVGLAGGEQYF. The CDR3 DNA follows: TGCAGCGTTGGGCTAGCGGGGGGCGAGCAGTACTTC.

This clonotype turned up a few times. This rearrangement joins TRBV11-1 to TRBJ1-5, with a tentative D call TRBD1 (5 bases). Per germline, CDR1 SGHAT and CDR2 FQDESV (reference sequence). V lost 8 bases to trimming and J lost 2 bases, with 16 bases between them. CDR3 size: 15 residues. The CDR3: CASSAGTSGNQPQHF. Here the CDR3 DNA reads TGTGCCAGCTCCGCAGGGACCTCGGGCAATCAGCCCCAGCATTTT. The variable domain in full, with the rest retrieved from reference TRBV11-1 and TRBJ1-5, is EAEVAQSPRYKITEKSQAVAFWCDPISGHATLYWYRQILGQGPELLVQFQDESVVDDSQLPKDRFSAERLKGVDSTLKIQPAELGDSAMYLCASSAGTSGNQPQHFGDGTRLSIL.

CDR3 sequence: CASSLGGNLGSYEQYF. In DNA form, the CDR3 reads TGTGCCAGCAGCTTAGGTGGGAACTTAGGCTCCTACGAGCAGTACTTC. The chain joins TRBV11-2 to TRBJ2-7; D gene uncertain. Looked up from germline, CDR1 is SGHAT and CDR2 is FQNNGV. Deletions cut 1 base from V and 0 bases from J, with 13 bases between. The CDR3 length is 16 residues.

This clonotype has just one count. The chain employs TRBV2 and TRBJ1-6; D ambiguous. Germline assignment: CDR1 SNHLY and CDR2 FYNNEI. Trimming took 1 base from V and 7 from J, leaving 11 bases between them. The CDR3 has 15 residues. CDR3 loop: CASSEGERQNSPLHF. The CDR3 bases are TGTGCCAGCAGTGAAGGGGAAAGGCAGAATTCACCCCTCCACTTT.